This T cell receptor (beta chain) was documented in a study of human T cells and chemical hapten exposure. Time point noted: patch test 3, about 24 weeks after DPC sensitization. As for treatment: therapeutic diphenylcyclopropenone sensitization with weekly scalp DPC. As the library was built, unique molecular identifiers were attached to individual cDNA molecules. MiXCR was run by TCRdb on the RACE reads, yielding one entry per CDR3 protein. This table holds under 75,000 distinct CDR3 sequences, 8.5% to 14% found once. This clonotype turned up a few times. Lacking the conserved final phenylalanine or tryptophan, this CDR3 likely reflects a read error. Because the CDR3's place on the DNA is in doubt, the DNA is left out and the CDR3 is given as listed by TCRdb. The receptor comes from a woman aged 45 to 65 with alopecia areata. Some clones in this sample may be carry-over from other donors' samples. The specimen comprised whole blood, sampled in connection with sensitization to the hapten diphenylcyclopropenone (DPC).

CDR3 loop: CSVRTGDGPVI. The chain couples TRBV29-1 to TRBJ2-7; the table assigns TRBD1, which was not confirmed against the DNA. The CDR3 length is 11 residues, termini included. The V gene's germline CDR1 is SQVTM and CDR2 ANQGSEA.